These 17 T cell receptor beta chains were all obtained from the same sample, sequenced in a study of T-cell reconstitution after alpha-beta-depleted transplantation in children. Preparing the TCRbeta library involved the use of unique molecular identifiers. TCRdb re-derived calls from the PCR reads in MiXCR, one entry per CDR3 protein. Here the sample spans 640,000 or so distinct CDR3 sequences, over 15% being singletons. Sequencing used PBMCs from the stem cell graft donor, obtained from the stem cell graft. All receptors derive from a human donor who donated a stem cell graft to a child with acute myeloid leukemia.

This rearrangement joins TRBV6-5 to TRBJ2-3; TRBD1 agrees at 9 bases. CDR3 size: 15 residues. CDR1 and CDR2 (germline): MNHEY, SVGAGI. J gave up 4 bases and V 3 bases, and 5 bases lay outside the gene matches. The CDR3 reads CASSYSGTGPDTQYF. In DNA form, the CDR3 reads TGTGCCAGCAGTTATTCCGGGACAGGGCCAGATACGCAGTATTTT.

This clonotype was counted ten times or more. J is TRBJ2-7 and V is TRBV10-3; D may be TRBD1 (6 bases). Trimming took off 3 bases at V and 2 bases at J, with 8 bases between the two ends. CDR3 size: 13 residues. CDR1 ENHRY and CDR2 SYGVKD come from the germline V gene. The CDR3 DNA follows: TGTGCCATCAGTGACCAGGGGACCTACGAGCAGTACGTC. This sequence encodes CAISDQGTYEQYV.

The rearrangement joins TRBV6-1 to TRBJ2-2; D is undetermined. CDR3 length equals 14 residues. CDR1 and CDR2 from the germline V gene are MNHNS and SASEGT. The ends were cut back, 6 bases at V and 2 bases at J, with 10 bases in the middle. This CDR3 is CASRTQLNTGELFF. CDR3 sequence (DNA): TGTGCCAGCAGAACTCAGCTTAACACCGGGGAGCTGTTTTTT.

This clonotype was detected many times. The genes are TRBV12-3 or TRBV12-4 and TRBJ1-4, with 11 bases matching TRBD1. After removal of 3 bases from V and 10 bases from J, the junction contained 10 bases not matched to a gene. The CDR3 has 16 amino acids. CDR3: CASSLAAGTGGGKLFF. DNA for the CDR3: TGTGCCAGCAGTTTGGCTGCCGGGACAGGGGGAGGAAAACTGTTTTTT.

A few counts support this clonotype. Compared with germline, one end of the junction differs, possibly owing to a read error. For the CDR3, the DNA is TGCTGTGCTAGAGTCCCGCGGGGGTCGCTATTCACAGATACGCAGTATTTT. Translating it yields CCARVPRGSLFTDTQYF. The J gene is TRBJ2-3, the V gene TRBV20-1; TRBD2 aligns across 7 bases. This CDR3 has 17 amino acids. From germline, CDR1 is DFQATT and CDR2 SNEGSKA (reference sequence).

This chain links TRBV12-3 or TRBV12-4 with TRBJ1-1; D remains unclear. Trimming took off 7 bases at V and 5 bases at J, with 11 bases between the two ends. This CDR3 region has 12 residues. CDR3 protein: CASKAWETEAFF. In DNA form, the CDR3 reads TGTGCCAGCAAGGCGTGGGAAACTGAAGCTTTCTTT.

A few counts support this clonotype. This chain uses TRBV6-5 with TRBJ2-5; D remains ambiguous. V lost 2 bases, J lost 2 bases, and 6 bases lay in between. Germline assignment: CDR1 MNHEY and CDR2 SVGAGI. The CDR3 extends over 13 amino acids. The CDR3 DNA reads TGTGCCAGCAGTTACGACCATCAAGAGACCCAGTACTTC. Translating it yields CASSYDHQETQYF.

The rearrangement links TRBV7-2 to TRBJ2-1; TRBD2 matches at 12 bases. Trimming at V came to 0 bases and at J to 9 bases, leaving 9 bases not matched to a gene. Looked up from germline, CDR1 is SGHTA and CDR2 is FQGNSA. The CDR3 is made up of 17 amino acids. The CDR3 loop is CASSLALTSGGRGEQFF. As DNA, the CDR3 is TGTGCCAGCAGCTTAGCCCTGACTAGCGGGGGCCGGGGTGAGCAGTTCTTC. Filled out from reference TRBV7-2 and TRBJ2-1, the complete variable domain reads GAGVSQSPSNKVTEKGKDVELRCDPISGHTALYWYRQSLGQGLEFLIYFQGNSAPDKSGLPSDRFSAERTGGSVSTLTIQRTQQEDSAVYLCASSLALTSGGRGEQFFGPGTRLTVL.

Many counts were recorded for this clonotype. The rearrangement joins TRBV20-1 to TRBJ2-7; possibly TRBD1 for D (5 bases). The V gene lost 0 bases and the J gene lost 0 bases, with 15 bases spanning the gap. The CDR3 runs to 16 residues. CDR1 and CDR2 (germline): DFQATT, SNEGSKA (reference sequence). The CDR3 nucleotides are TGCAGTGCTAGAGATACAGGACAACTAAGCTCCTACGAGCAGTACTTC. Translated, it gives CSARDTGQLSSYEQYF.

This clonotype has at least ten counts. The rearrangement uses TRBV5-1 and TRBJ2-2; possibly TRBD2 for D (6 bases). There are 14 residues in the CDR3. The germline gives CDR1 SGHRS, CDR2 YFSETQ. Trimming shortened V by 5 bases and J by 0 bases, and 8 bases separated the two germline ends. CDR3 residues: CASRGLTNTGELFF. The CDR3 DNA reads as TGCGCCAGCAGGGGACTTACGAACACCGGGGAGCTGTTTTTT.

This clonotype was seen repeatedly, ten times or more. The chain links TRBV4-3 to TRBJ1-2; a weak D match, TRBD1 (5 bases). Looked up from germline, CDR1 is LGHNA and CDR2 is YSLEER. Trimming cost V 4 bases and J 2 bases, with 11 bases left between them. The CDR3 is made up of 14 amino acids. The CDR3 nucleotides are TGCGCCAGCAGCCTCTTAGGGGCGAACTATGGCTACACCTTC. This sequence encodes CASSLLGANYGYTF.

This clonotype has a handful of counts. The chain carries TRBV27 and TRBJ1-6, with D maybe TRBD1 (5 bases). This CDR3 is built from 15 residues. Looked up from germline, CDR1 is MNHEY and CDR2 is SMNVEV (reference sequence). The V end lost 0 bases, the J end lost 7 bases, and 10 bases lay between the germline ends. In DNA, the CDR3 is TGTGCCAGCAGTTTATCGCCCAGGGCAAATTCACCCCTCCACTTT. Translating it yields CASSLSPRANSPLHF.

The chain employs TRBV20-1 and TRBJ2-3; D gene unclear. The CDR3 totals 13 residues. Germline-derived CDR1 and CDR2 are DFQATT and SNEGSKA (reference sequence). The CDR3 region is CRGRERGTDTQYF. DNA of the CDR3: TGCAGGGGTAGAGAACGGGGCACAGATACGCAGTATTTT.

At least ten counts were recorded for this clonotype. The rearrangement uses TRBV5-6 and TRBJ2-2; possible D gene TRBD1, 6 bases. Trimming shortened V by 7 bases and J by 5 bases, and 12 bases separated the two germline ends. The CDR3 extends over 13 amino acids. Germline V CDR1 and CDR2: SGHDT, YYEEEE. The DNA of the CDR3 is TGTGCCAGCCTTGGACAGCCTACCGGGGAGCTGTTTTTT. Protein: CASLGQPTGELFF.

This sequence joins TRBV5-1 and TRBJ1-1; 7 bases line up with TRBD1. The V gene end was trimmed by 2 bases and the J gene end by 1 base; junction bases not matched to a gene: 8. Germline-derived CDR1 and CDR2 are SGHRS and YFSETQ. This CDR3 contains 16 residues. The CDR3 loop reads CASSFRQGRGNTEAFF. In nucleotides, the CDR3 is TGCGCCAGCAGCTTCCGACAGGGAAGAGGGAACACTGAAGCTTTCTTT. Complete variable domain (other parts from reference TRBV5-1 and TRBJ1-1): KAGVTQTPRYLIKTRGQQVTLSCSPISGHRSVSWYQQTPGQGLQFLFEYFSETQRNKGNFPGRFSGRQFSNSRSEMNVSTLELGDSALYLCASSFRQGRGNTEAFFGQGTRLTVV.

This clonotype was detected a few times. J is TRBJ1-2 and V is TRBV5-5; D not certain. Germline CDR1 reads SGHKS; CDR2 reads YYEKEE (reference sequence). V gave up 4 bases and J gave up 1 base, with 17 bases separating them. The CDR3 consists of 16 residues. The CDR3 region is CASSPDRQLDNYGYTF. CDR3 bases: TGTGCCAGCAGCCCCGATCGCCAGCTTGATAACTATGGCTACACCTTC. Together with reference TRBV5-5 and TRBJ1-2, the CDR3 gives the full variable domain: DAGVTQSPTHLIKTRGQQVTLRCSPISGHKSVSWYQQVLGQGPQFIFQYYEKEERGRGNFPDRFSARQFPNYSSELNVNALLLGDSALYLCASSPDRQLDNYGYTFGSGTRLTVV.

This clonotype was counted only a few times. The J gene is TRBJ2-1, the V gene TRBV24-1; D may correspond to TRBD1 or TRBD2 (5 bases each). The CDR3 length is 14 residues. V lost 5 bases to trimming and J lost 6 bases, with 13 bases between them. Per the germline V gene, CDR1 is KGHDR and CDR2 is SFDVKD. The CDR3 DNA is TGTGCCACCAGTGTCCGGGGCCCCTCCAATGAGCAGTTCTTC. This gives the protein CATSVRGPSNEQFF.